This TCR beta chain was retrieved from a study of blood T cells in healthy people across ages. A second PCR of roughly 7 to 11 cycles used a sample-barcoded 5' primer and a J-beta primer mix. Via MiXCR, TCRdb re-called the 5' RACE reads, giving one row per CDR3 protein. The sample has 920,000 or so distinct CDR3 sequences; 45% are singletons. The sequence was collected from an older woman in good health. The specimen was blood.

CDR3 nucleotides: TGTGCCAGCAGTTATGGCGGAGGGATACAAGAGACCCAGTACTTC. It encodes CASSYGGGIQETQYF. The rearrangement joins TRBV6-5 to TRBJ2-5, with D perhaps matching TRBD2 (6 bases). The CDR3 runs 15 residues. CDR1 is MNHEY, CDR2 SVGAGI, per germline. V was trimmed by 3 bases and J by 2 bases, leaving 13 bases between them.